The following is a TCR beta chain sequence with its context. Its antigen is undetermined. This sample is drawn from a study of cytomegalovirus exposure and HLA in healthy donors. In the PCR, 60 Vbeta and 13 Jbeta primers were used. The table came from immunoSEQ multiplex PCR; TCRdb's copy has only in-frame clones and leaves some out. The table records some 190,000 clones, 65% to 80% of them present only once. Notes on the study in general: Productive rates of about 87% or about 30% were seen for most TCR beta V segments in an earlier analysis. A later analysis found most CMV-associated TCR beta chains apparently HLA-restricted. The authors later linked a missense DCLRE1C variant to TCR beta V- and J-gene trimming. In a later analysis, specific HLA alleles were associated with 15,000 to 20,000 TCR beta sequences at a 0.05 false discovery rate.

Germline V gives CDR1 SQVTM, CDR2 ANQGSEA. This CDR3 spans 13 amino acids. V gave up 4 bases and J gave up 2 bases, with 12 bases separating them. This chain links TRBV29-1 with TRBJ2-7; D might be TRBD1 (5 bases). The sequenced sample was PBMCs. This receptor was identified in a woman in her 40s in good health and CMV-seronegative. As DNA, the CDR3 is TGCAGCGTTGGAGCCGTCAGGGCCTACGAGCAGTACTTC. It codes for CSVGAVRAYEQYF.